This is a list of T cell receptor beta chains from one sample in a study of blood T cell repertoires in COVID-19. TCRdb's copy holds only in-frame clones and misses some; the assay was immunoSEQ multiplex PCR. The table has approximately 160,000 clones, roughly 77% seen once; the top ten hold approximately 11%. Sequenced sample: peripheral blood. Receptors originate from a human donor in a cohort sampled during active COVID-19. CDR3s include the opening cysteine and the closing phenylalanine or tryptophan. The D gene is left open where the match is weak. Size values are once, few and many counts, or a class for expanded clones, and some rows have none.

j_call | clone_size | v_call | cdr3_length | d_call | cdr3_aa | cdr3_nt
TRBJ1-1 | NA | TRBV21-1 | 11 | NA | CASQTNTEAFF | TGTGCCAGCCAGACTAACACTGAAGCTTTCTTT
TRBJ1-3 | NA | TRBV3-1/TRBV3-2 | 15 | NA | CASGSGELSGNTIYF | TGTGCCAGCGGAAGCGGGGAGCTCTCTGGAAACACCATATATTTT
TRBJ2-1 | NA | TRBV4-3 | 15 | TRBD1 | CASSLGQGRNNEQFF | TGCGCCAGCAGCTTAGGACAGGGGAGAAACAATGAGCAGTTCTTC
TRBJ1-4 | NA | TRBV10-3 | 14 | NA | CAISERGTNEKLFF | TGTGCCATCAGTGAGAGGGGTACTAATGAAAAACTGTTTTTT
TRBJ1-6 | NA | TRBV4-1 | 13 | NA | CASSSRDIYPLHF | TGCGCCAGCAGCAGCCGGGACATTTACCCCCTCCACTTT
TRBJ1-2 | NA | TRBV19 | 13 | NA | CASSPESNYGYTF | TGTGCCAGTAGTCCCGAGAGCAACTATGGCTACACCTTC
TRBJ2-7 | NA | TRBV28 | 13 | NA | CASSLRGRYEQYF | TGTGCCAGCAGTTTGCGGGGCCGGTACGAGCAGTACTTC
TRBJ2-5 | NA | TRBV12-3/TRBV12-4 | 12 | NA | CASGQIAETQYF | TGTGCCAGCGGACAGATCGCTGAGACCCAGTACTTC
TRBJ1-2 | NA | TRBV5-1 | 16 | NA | CASSLASEGADYGYTF | TGCGCCAGCAGCTTGGCCTCGGAGGGCGCCGACTATGGCTACACCTTC
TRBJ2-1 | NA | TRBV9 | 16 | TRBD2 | CASSGDGTSRYNEQFF | TGTGCCAGCAGCGGAGACGGGACTAGCCGTTACAATGAGCAGTTCTTC
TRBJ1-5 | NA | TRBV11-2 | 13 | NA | CASSTDGSRPQHF | TGTGCCAGCAGCACTGACGGGTCAAGGCCCCAGCATTTT
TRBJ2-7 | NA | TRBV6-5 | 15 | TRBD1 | CASSPPGTGGLEQYF | TGTGCCAGCAGTCCCCCCGGGACAGGGGGCCTGGAGCAGTACTTC
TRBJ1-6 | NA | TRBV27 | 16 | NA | CASSLERLGGNSPLHF | TGTGCCAGCAGTTTAGAGCGGCTGGGGGGGAATTCACCCCTCCACTTT
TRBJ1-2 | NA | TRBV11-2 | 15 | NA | CASSGGRAANYGYTF | TGTGCCAGCAGCGGGGGGAGAGCCGCTAACTATGGCTACACCTTC
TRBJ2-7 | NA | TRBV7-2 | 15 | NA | CASSLQGPAGYEQYF | TGTGCCAGCAGCTTACAGGGGCCGGCGGGCTACGAGCAGTACTTC
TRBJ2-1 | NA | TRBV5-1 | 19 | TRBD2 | CASSPGLAGGLSSYNEQFF | TGCGCCAGCAGTCCCGGACTAGCGGGGGGCCTGAGCTCCTACAATGAGCAGTTCTTC
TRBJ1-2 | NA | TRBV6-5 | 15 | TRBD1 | CASSSSYPGQGSYTF | TGTGCCAGCAGTTCCTCATATCCGGGACAGGGGAGCTACACCTTC
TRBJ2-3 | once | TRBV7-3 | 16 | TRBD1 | CASSLTGQGGFDTQYF | TGTGCCAGCAGCTTAACAGGACAGGGGGGTTTCGATACGCAGTATTTT
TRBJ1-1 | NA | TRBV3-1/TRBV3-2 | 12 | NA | CASSRDIGEAFF | TGTGCCAGCAGCCGGGACATTGGTGAAGCTTTCTTT
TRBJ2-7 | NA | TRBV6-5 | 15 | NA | CASSYRKLGGLEQYF | TGTGCCAGCAGTTACCGGAAACTAGGGGGTTTGGAGCAGTACTTC
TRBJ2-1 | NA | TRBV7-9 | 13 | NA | CASSLGAANEQFF | TGTGCCAGCAGTTTAGGGGCAGCAAATGAGCAGTTCTTC
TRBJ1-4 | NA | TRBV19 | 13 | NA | CASSYLGGEKLFF | TGTGCCAGTAGCTACCTGGGCGGGGAAAAACTGTTTTTT
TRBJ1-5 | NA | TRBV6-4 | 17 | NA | CASSDRAGGYSNQPQHF | TGTGCCAGCAGTGACAGGGCCGGGGGTTATAGCAATCAGCCCCAGCATTTT
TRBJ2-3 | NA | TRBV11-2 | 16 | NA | CASSSSTGFITDTQYF | TGTGCCAGCAGCTCCAGTACAGGGTTTATCACAGATACGCAGTATTTT
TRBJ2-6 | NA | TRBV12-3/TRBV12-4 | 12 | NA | CASTSGANVLTF | TGTGCCTCGACATCTGGGGCCAACGTCCTGACTTTC
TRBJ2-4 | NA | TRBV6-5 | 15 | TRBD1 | CASSWGTGGGNIQYF | TGTGCCAGCAGTTGGGGGACAGGGGGCGGAAACATTCAGTACTTC
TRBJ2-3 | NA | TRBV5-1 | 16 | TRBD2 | CASSSQSGSNTDTQYF | TGCGCCAGCAGCTCTCAGAGCGGGAGTAACACAGATACGCAGTATTTT
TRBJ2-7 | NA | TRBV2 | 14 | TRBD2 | CASNPLADSYEQYF | TGTGCCAGCAACCCTCTAGCGGACTCCTACGAGCAGTACTTC
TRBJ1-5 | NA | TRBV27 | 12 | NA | CASSRYNQPQHF | TGTGCCAGCAGTCGCTACAATCAGCCCCAGCATTTT
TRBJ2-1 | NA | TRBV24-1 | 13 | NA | CATGRGSYNEQFF | TGTGCCACCGGTAGGGGAAGCTACAATGAGCAGTTCTTC
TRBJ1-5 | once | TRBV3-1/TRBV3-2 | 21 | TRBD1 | CASSRNLRGRGTGGFDQPQHF | TGTGCCAGCAGCCGGAACCTCAGAGGGAGGGGGACAGGGGGCTTTGATCAGCCCCAGCATTTT
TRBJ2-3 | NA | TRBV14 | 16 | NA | CASSQDLRGSTDTQYF | TGTGCCAGCAGCCAAGATCTCAGGGGAAGCACAGATACGCAGTATTTT
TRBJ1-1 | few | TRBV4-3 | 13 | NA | CASSQVLNTEAFF | TGCGCCAGCAGCCAAGTATTGAACACTGAAGCTTTCTTT
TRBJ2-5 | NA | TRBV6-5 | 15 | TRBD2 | CASSNLGAGEETQYF | TGTGCCAGCAGTAACCTCGGAGCGGGAGAAGAGACCCAGTACTTC
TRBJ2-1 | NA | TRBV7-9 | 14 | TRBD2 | CASSLGVSGNEQFF | TGTGCCAGCAGCTTAGGTGTTAGCGGGAATGAGCAGTTCTTC
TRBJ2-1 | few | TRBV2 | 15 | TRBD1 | CASPREGQGLNEQFF | TGTGCCAGCCCCAGGGAGGGACAGGGGTTAAATGAGCAGTTCTTC
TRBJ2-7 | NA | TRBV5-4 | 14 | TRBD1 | CASTSSGTDYEQYF | TGTGCCAGCACCAGTTCCGGGACAGACTACGAGCAGTACTTC
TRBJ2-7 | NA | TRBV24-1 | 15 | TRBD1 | CATSDPQTGQHEQYF | TGTGCCACCAGTGATCCTCAGACAGGGCAACACGAGCAGTACTTC
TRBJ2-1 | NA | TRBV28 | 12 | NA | CASSLGGNEQFF | TGTGCCAGCAGCTTGGGGGGAAATGAGCAGTTCTTC
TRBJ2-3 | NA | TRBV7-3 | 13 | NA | CASSRLGTDTQYF | TGTGCCAGCAGCAGACTAGGCACAGATACGCAGTATTTT
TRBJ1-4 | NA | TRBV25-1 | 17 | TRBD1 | CASSPQGAIPTNEKLFF | TGTGCCAGCAGTCCACAGGGGGCGATTCCAACTAATGAAAAACTGTTTTTT
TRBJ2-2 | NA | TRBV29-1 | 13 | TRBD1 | CSVRGQGAGELFF | TGCAGCGTTAGGGGACAGGGGGCCGGGGAGCTGTTTTTT
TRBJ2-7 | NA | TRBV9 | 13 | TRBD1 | CASSVDRGYEQYF | TGTGCCAGCAGCGTGGACAGGGGTTACGAGCAGTACTTC
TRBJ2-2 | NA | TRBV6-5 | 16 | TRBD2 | CASSFQREGPTGELFF | TGTGCCAGCAGTTTTCAGCGGGAGGGCCCCACCGGGGAGCTGTTTTTT
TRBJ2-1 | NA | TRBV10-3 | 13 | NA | CAISTGETPQQFF | TGTGCCATCAGTACAGGAGAAACCCCACAGCAGTTCTTC
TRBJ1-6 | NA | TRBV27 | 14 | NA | CASSFGQTNSPLHF | TGTGCCAGCAGTTTTGGACAGACTAATTCACCCCTCCACTTT
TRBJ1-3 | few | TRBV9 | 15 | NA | CASSEQTGSGNTIYF | TGTGCCAGCAGCGAGCAGACAGGCTCTGGAAACACCATATATTTT
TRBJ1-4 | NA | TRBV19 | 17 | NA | CASSMLGLRTENEKLFF | TGTGCCAGTAGTATGCTGGGTTTAAGGACAGAGAATGAAAAACTGTTTTTT
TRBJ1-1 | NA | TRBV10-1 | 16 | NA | CASSDTPNRVHTEAFF | TGCGCCAGCAGTGATACCCCGAACAGGGTTCACACTGAAGCTTTCTTT
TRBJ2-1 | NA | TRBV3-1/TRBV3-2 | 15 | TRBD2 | CASSQSGRAYNEQFF | TGTGCCAGCAGCCAGAGCGGGAGGGCCTACAATGAGCAGTTCTTC
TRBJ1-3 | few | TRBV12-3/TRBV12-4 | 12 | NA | CASSGNGHTIYF | TGTGCCAGCAGCGGGAACGGGCACACCATATATTTT
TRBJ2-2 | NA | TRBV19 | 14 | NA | CASCRTDTTGELFF | TGTGCCAGTTGCCGGACAGATACGACCGGGGAGCTGTTTTTT
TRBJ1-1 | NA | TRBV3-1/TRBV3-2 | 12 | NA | CASSQGQGGAFF | TGTGCCAGCAGCCAAGGGCAGGGTGGTGCTTTCTTT